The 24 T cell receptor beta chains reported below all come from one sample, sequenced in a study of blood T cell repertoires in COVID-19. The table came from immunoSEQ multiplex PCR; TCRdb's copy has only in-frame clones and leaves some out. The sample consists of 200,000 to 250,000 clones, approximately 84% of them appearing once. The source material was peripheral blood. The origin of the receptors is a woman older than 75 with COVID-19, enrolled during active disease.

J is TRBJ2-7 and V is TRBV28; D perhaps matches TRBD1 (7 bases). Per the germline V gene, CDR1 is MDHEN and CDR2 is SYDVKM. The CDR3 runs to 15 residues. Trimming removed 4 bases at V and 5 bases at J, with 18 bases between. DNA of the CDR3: TGTGCCAGCAGTTATAGGGCAGGGGGGCCGCACGAGCAGTACTTC. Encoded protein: CASSYRAGGPHEQYF. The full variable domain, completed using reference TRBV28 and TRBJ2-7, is DVKVTQSSRYLVKRTGEKVFLECVQDMDHENMFWYRQDPGLGLRLIYFSYDVKMKEKGDIPEGYSVSREKKERFSLILESASTNQTSMYLCASSYRAGGPHEQYFGPGTRLTVT.

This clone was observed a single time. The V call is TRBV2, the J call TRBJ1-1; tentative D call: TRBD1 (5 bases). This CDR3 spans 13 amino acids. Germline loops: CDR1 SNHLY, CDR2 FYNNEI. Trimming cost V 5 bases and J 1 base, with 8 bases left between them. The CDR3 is CASSSGGNTEAFF. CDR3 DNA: TGTGCCAGCAGTTCCGGGGGGAACACTGAAGCTTTCTTT.

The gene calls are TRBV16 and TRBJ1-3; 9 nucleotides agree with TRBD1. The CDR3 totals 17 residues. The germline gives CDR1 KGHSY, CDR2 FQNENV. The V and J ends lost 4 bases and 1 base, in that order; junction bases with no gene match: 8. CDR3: CASSRPGTGFSGNTIYF. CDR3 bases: TGTGCCAGCAGCCGTCCCGGGACAGGGTTTTCTGGAAACACCATATATTTT.

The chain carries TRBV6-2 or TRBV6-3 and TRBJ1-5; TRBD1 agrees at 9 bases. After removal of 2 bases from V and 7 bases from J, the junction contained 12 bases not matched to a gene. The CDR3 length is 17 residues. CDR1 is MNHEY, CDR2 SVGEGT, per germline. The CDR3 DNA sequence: TGTGCCAGCAGTTACCAGAACCCGGGACAGGGTAACCAGCCCCAGCATTTT. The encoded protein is CASSYQNPGQGNQPQHF.

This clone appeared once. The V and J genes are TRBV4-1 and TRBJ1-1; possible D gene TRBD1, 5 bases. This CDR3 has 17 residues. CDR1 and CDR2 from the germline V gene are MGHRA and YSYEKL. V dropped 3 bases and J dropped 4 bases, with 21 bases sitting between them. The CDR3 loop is CASSHPSPGTGGTEAFF. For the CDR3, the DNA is TGCGCCAGCAGCCACCCCTCTCCAGGGACCGGGGGCACTGAAGCTTTCTTT.

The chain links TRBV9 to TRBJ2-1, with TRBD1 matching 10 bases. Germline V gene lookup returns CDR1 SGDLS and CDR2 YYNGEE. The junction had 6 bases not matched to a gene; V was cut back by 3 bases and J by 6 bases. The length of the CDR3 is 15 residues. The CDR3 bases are TGTGCCAGCAGCGCCCGACAGGGGGCAGGCAATGAGCAGTTCTTC. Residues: CASSARQGAGNEQFF.

CDR3 DNA sequence: TGTGCCAGCAGTTTTGGCAGTTTTTATGGCTACACCTTC. Encoded protein: CASSFGSFYGYTF. V is TRBV12-3 or TRBV12-4 and J is TRBJ1-2; D call uncertain. CDR3 length equals 13 residues. V lost 3 bases and J 5 bases, leaving 10 bases between the germline ends.

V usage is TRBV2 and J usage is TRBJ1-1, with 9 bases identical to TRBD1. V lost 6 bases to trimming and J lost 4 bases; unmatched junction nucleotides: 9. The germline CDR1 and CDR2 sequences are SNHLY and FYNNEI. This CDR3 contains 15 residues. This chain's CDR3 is CASRKSQGAITEAFF. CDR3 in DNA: TGTGCCAGCAGGAAATCACAGGGGGCTATCACTGAAGCTTTCTTT.

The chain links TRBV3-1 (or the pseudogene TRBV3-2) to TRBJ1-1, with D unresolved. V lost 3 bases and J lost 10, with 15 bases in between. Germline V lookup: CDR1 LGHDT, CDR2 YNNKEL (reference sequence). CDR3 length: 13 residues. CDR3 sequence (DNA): TGTGCCAGCAGCCACCAAAGAGGAATTGGAGCTTTCTTT. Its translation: CASSHQRGIGAFF.

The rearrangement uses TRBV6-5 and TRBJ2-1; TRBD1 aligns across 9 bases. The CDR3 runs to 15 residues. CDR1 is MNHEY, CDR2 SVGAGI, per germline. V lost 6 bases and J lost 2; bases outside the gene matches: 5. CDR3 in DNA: TGTGCCAGCAGAGGACAGGGGTACACCTACAATGAGCAGTTCTTC. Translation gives CASRGQGYTYNEQFF.

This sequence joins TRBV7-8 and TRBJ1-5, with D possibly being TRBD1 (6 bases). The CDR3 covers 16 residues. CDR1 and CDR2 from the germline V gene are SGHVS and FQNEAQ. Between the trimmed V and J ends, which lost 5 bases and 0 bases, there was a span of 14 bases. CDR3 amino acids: CASSLRDRYSNQPQHF. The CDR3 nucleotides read TGTGCCAGCAGCCTTCGTGACAGGTATAGCAATCAGCCCCAGCATTTT.

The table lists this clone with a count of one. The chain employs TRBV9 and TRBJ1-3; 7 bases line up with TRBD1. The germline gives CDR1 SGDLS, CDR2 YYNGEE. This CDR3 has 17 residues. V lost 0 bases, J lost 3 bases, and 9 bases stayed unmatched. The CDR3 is CASSVAHSTGFGNTIYF. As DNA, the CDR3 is TGTGCCAGCAGCGTAGCCCACTCGACAGGGTTTGGAAACACCATATATTTT.

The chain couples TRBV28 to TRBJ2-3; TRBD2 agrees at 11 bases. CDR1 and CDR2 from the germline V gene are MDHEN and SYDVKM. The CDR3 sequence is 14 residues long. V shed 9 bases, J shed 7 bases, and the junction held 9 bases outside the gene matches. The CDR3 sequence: CASRLSGGANTQYF. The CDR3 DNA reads TGTGCCAGTAGACTTAGCGGGGGGGCTAATACGCAGTATTTT.

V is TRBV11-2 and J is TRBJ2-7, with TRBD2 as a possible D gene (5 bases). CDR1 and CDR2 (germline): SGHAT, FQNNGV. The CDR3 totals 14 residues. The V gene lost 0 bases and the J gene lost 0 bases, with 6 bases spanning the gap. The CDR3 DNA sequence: TGTGCCAGCAGCTTAGAGGACTTCTCCTACGAGCAGTACTTC. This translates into CASSLEDFSYEQYF.

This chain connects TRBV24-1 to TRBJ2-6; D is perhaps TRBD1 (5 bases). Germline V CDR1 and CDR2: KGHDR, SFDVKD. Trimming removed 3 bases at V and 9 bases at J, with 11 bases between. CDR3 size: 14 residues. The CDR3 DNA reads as TGTGCCACCAGTGATCCTGGGGCCTACAACGTCCTGACTTTC. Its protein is CATSDPGAYNVLTF.

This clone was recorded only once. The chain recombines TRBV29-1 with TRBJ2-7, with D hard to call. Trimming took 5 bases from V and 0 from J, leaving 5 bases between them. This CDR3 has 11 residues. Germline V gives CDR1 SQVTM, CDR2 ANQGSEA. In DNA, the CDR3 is TGCAGCGTTCGGAGCTCCTACGAGCAGTACTTC. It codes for CSVRSSYEQYF.

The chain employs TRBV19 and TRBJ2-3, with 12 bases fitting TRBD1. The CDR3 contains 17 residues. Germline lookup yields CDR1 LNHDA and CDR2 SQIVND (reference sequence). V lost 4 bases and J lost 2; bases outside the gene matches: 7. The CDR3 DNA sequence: TGTGCCAGTAGTAGGTGGGGGACAGGGGGCACCACAGATACGCAGTATTTT. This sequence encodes CASSRWGTGGTTDTQYF. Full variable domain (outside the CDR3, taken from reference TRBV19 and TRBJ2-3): DGGITQSPKYLFRKEGQNVTLSCEQNLNHDAMYWYRQDPGQGLRLIYYSQIVNDFQKGDIAEGYSVSREKKESFPLTVTSAQKNPTAFYLCASSRWGTGGTTDTQYFGPGTRLTVL.

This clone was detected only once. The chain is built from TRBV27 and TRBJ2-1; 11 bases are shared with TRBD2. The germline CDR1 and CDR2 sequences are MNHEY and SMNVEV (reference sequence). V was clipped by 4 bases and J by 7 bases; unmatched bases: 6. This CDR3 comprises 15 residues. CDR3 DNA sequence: TGTGCCAGCAGTTCACGACTAGCGGGACAGAATGAGCAGTTCTTC. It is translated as CASSSRLAGQNEQFF.

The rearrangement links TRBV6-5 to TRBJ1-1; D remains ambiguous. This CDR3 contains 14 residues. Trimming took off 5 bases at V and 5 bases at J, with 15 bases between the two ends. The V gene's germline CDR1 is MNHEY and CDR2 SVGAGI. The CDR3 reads CASSPLWERTEAFF. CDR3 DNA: TGTGCCAGCAGTCCTCTGTGGGAGAGGACTGAAGCTTTCTTT.

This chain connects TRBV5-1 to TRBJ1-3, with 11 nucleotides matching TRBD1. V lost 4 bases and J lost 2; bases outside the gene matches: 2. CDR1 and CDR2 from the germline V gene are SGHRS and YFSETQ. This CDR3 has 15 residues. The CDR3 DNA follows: TGCGCCAGCAGCCAGGGACAGGGGGCTGGAAACACCATATATTTT. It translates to CASSQGQGAGNTIYF.

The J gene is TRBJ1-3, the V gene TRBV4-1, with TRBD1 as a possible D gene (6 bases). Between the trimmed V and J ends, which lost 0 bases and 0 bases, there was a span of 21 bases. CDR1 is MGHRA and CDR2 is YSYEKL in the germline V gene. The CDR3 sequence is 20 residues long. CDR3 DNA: TGCGCCAGCAGCCAAGACGCCAAGGCCGGACAGAAGTCCTCTGGAAACACCATATATTTT. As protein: CASSQDAKAGQKSSGNTIYF.

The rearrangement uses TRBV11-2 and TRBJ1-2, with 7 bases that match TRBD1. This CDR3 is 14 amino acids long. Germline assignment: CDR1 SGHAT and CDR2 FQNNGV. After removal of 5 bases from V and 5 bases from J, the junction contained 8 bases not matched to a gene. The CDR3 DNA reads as TGTGCCAGCAGCCAGAGGACAGGCTGGTATGGCTACACCTTC. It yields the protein CASSQRTGWYGYTF.

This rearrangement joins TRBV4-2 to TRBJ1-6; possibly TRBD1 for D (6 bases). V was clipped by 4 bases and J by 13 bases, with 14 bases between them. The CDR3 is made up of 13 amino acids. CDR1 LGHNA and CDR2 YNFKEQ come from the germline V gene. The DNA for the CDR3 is TGTGCCAGCAGCCTCCCTGAGGGGGATCCCCTCCACTTT. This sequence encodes CASSLPEGDPLHF.

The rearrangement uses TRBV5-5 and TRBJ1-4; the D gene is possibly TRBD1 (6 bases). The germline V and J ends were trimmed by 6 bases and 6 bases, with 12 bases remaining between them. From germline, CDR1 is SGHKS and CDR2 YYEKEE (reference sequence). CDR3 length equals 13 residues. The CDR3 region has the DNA TGTGCCAGCAAACCCGGGACACATGAAAAACTGTTTTTT. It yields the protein CASKPGTHEKLFF.